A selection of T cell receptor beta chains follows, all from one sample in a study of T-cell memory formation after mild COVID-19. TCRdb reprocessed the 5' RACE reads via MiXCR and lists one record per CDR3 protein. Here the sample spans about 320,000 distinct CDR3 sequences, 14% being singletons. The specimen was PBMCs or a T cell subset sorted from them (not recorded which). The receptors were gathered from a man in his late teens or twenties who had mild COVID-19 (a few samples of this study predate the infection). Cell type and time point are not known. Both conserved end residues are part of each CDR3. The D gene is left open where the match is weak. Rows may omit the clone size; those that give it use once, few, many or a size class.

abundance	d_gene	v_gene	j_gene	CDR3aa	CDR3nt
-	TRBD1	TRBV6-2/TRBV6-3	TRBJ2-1	CASSLPRGRLNEQFF	TGTGCCAGCAGTTTACCCAGGGGGCGGTTAAATGAGCAGTTCTTC
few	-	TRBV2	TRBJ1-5	CASRTWGLLNQPQHF	TGTGCCAGCAGAACATGGGGTCTTCTCAATCAGCCCCAGCATTTT
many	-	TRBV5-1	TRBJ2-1	CASSLGGTADNEQFF	TGCGCCAGCAGCTTGGGCGGGACAGCGGACAATGAGCAGTTCTTC
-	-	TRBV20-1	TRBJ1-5	CSARDEAVGQPQHF	TGCAGTGCTAGAGATGAGGCGGTAGGTCAGCCCCAGCATTTT
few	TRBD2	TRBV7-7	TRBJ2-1	CASSPGTSEYNEQFF	TGTGCTAGCAGCCCCGGGACTAGCGAATACAATGAGCAGTTCTTC
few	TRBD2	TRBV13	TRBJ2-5	CASSFTGLAGARETQYF	TGTGCCAGCAGCTTTACGGGACTAGCGGGGGCCAGGGAGACCCAGTACTTC
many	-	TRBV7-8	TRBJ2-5	CASSLGGDPRETQYF	TGTGCCAGCAGCTTAGGTGGAGACCCGAGGGAGACCCAGTACTTC
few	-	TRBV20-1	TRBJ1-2	CSASLNGYTF	TGCAGTGCTAGCCTAAATGGCTACACCTTC
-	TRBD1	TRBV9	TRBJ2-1	CASSVASTGKSNEQFF	TGTGCCAGCAGCGTAGCCTCGACAGGGAAATCCAATGAGCAGTTCTTC
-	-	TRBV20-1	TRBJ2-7	CSAPRGLYEQYF	TGCAGTGCTCCGAGGGGGTTATACGAGCAGTACTTC
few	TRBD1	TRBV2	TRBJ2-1	CASTYRGDEQFF	TGTGCCAGCACTTACAGGGGCGATGAGCAGTTCTTC
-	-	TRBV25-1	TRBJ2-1	CASGVGTSYNEQFF	TGTGCCAGCGGAGTGGGGACCTCCTACAATGAGCAGTTCTTC
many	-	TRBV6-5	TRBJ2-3	CASSLTGGDPDTQYF	TGTGCCAGCAGCCTAACGGGCGGGGACCCAGATACGCAGTATTTT
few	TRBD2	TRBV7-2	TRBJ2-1	CASSLYRPGGSFQISYNEQFF	TGTGCCAGCAGCTTATACCGGCCGGGGGGGTCGTTTCAGATCTCCTACAATGAGCAGTTCTTC
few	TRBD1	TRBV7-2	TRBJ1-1	CASSRNRGGTEAFF	TGTGCCAGCAGCAGAAACAGGGGGGGCACTGAAGCTTTCTTT
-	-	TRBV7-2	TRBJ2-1	CASSDQPATGEQFF	TGTGCCAGCAGCGATCAGCCGGCGACCGGTGAGCAGTTCTTC
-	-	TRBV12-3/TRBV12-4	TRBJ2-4	CASRNNLNIQYF	TGTGCCAGCAGAAATAACCTAAACATTCAGTACTTC
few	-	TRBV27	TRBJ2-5	CASSFSGASQGAQYF	TGTGCCAGCAGTTTCTCTGGGGCGTCTCAAGGGGCCCAGTACTTC
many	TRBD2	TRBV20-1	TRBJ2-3	CSASRTSGSTDTQYF	TGCAGTGCTAGCCGGACTAGCGGTAGCACAGATACGCAGTATTTT
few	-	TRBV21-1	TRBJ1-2	CASSRRQGRPGGYTF	TGTGCCAGCAGCAGGCGTCAGGGGCGCCCGGGTGGCTACACCTTC
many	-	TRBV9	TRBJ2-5	CASSVEGDAEEETQYF	TGTGCCAGCAGCGTAGAGGGGGACGCGGAGGAGGAGACCCAGTACTTC
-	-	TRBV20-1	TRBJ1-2	CSAVDGVGYGYTF	TGCAGTGCCGTGGACGGGGTTGGCTATGGCTACACCTTC
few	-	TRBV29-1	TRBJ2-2	CSASQANTGELFF	TGCAGCGCTTCGCAGGCGAACACCGGGGAGCTGTTTTTT
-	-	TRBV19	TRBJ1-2	CASSIGSYRGYGYTF	TGTGCCAGTAGTATAGGTTCCTATCGAGGCTATGGCTACACCTTC